This is a list of T cell receptor beta chains from one sample in a study of blood T cell repertoires in COVID-19. The method was immunoSEQ multiplex PCR; TCRdb's version includes in-frame clones alone and lacks a portion of them. The sample lists 350,000 or so clones; about 89% were seen once. The source material was peripheral blood. These receptor sequences come from a woman in her twenties or thirties with COVID-19, enrolled during active disease. Both conserved end residues are part of each CDR3. D genes are given only for firm matches. The size field is filled for only some rows; it gives once, few, many or a size class.

j_call d_call v_call clone_size cdr3_nt cdr3_aa
TRBJ1-1 NA TRBV28 few TGTGCCAGCACCGAAGGTCGGGGGAAAGGCCTAAACACTGAAGCTTTCTTT CASTEGRGKGLNTEAFF
TRBJ2-7 TRBD2 TRBV7-2 NA TGTGCCAGCAGCTTACCCCCTAGCGGGAGGGCGTACGAGCAGTACTTC CASSLPPSGRAYEQYF
TRBJ2-7 NA TRBV24-1 NA TGTGCCACCAGTGGCGGAAACGAGCAGTACTTC CATSGGNEQYF
TRBJ2-7 TRBD2 TRBV28 NA TGTGCCAGCGGGGGTGGACTAGCGGGAAACTACGAGCAGTACTTC CASGGGLAGNYEQYF
TRBJ2-1 NA TRBV10-1 NA TGCGCCAGCAGTGAGAGGGGCAACCAAAATGAGCAGTTCTTC CASSERGNQNEQFF
TRBJ1-4 NA TRBV19 few TGTGCCAGTACCGCCCGAGCGGCCAGGATTGGAAAACTGTTTTTT CASTARAARIGKLFF
TRBJ2-1 TRBD2 TRBV13 NA TGTGCCAGCAGCGACGGACTAGCGGCAAATGAGCAGTTCTTC CASSDGLAANEQFF
TRBJ2-1 TRBD1 TRBV28 NA TGTGCCAGCAGTCTGACAGGGCGGAATGAGCAGTTCTTC CASSLTGRNEQFF
TRBJ2-5 TRBD2 TRBV6-5 NA TGTGCCAGCAGTTCGACCCTACTAGCGGGACATGAGACCCAGTACTTC CASSSTLLAGHETQYF
TRBJ2-7 NA TRBV2 few TGTGCCAGCAGTAGAGACTGGGACGAGCAGTACTTC CASSRDWDEQYF
TRBJ2-3 NA TRBV21-1 NA TGTGCCAGCAGCGCCCGCGGGGTGGACACAGATACGCAGTATTTT CASSARGVDTDTQYF
TRBJ1-3 NA TRBV7-2 NA TGTGCCAGCAGCCCGCAGGGGTCTGGAAACACCATATATTTT CASSPQGSGNTIYF
TRBJ2-7 NA TRBV12-3/TRBV12-4 NA TGTGCCAGCAGTGCAGGCTACGAGCAGTACTTC CASSAGYEQYF
TRBJ1-2 NA TRBV18 NA TGTGCCAGCTCACCAACAGGGATGAGCGGTGGCTACACCTTC CASSPTGMSGGYTF
TRBJ2-2 TRBD1 TRBV6-5 NA TGTGCCAGCAGGACAGGGTTTGCCACCGGGGAGCTGTTTTTT CASRTGFATGELFF
TRBJ2-1 NA TRBV4-3 NA TGCGCCAGCAGCCCGAGGGCCGGCAATGAGCAGTTCTTC CASSPRAGNEQFF
TRBJ1-4 NA TRBV19 NA TGTGCCAGTAGTCCCGGACAGATTAATGAAAAACTGTTTTTT CASSPGQINEKLFF
TRBJ1-1 NA TRBV30 once TGTGCCTGGAGCCAAGCCGCCCCATCGGGAGACACTGAAGCTTTCTTT CAWSQAAPSGDTEAFF
TRBJ2-2 NA TRBV7-7 NA TGTGCTAGCAGCCGAGACAGGTCCGGGGAGCTGTTTTTT CASSRDRSGELFF
TRBJ1-1 TRBD1 TRBV29-1 NA TGCAGCGTTGCGACAGGGAGGACTGAAGCTTTCTTT CSVATGRTEAFF
TRBJ2-4 NA TRBV6-6 NA TGTGCCAGCAGTTACCAGGGGTGGTACATTCAGTACTTC CASSYQGWYIQYF
TRBJ2-1 TRBD2 TRBV28 NA TGTGCCAGCAGACAAGGACTAGCGGACTACAATGAGCAGTTCTTC CASRQGLADYNEQFF
TRBJ2-5 TRBD2 TRBV2 NA TGTGCCAGCAGTGGGACTAGCGGGAGACAAGAGACCCAGTACTTC CASSGTSGRQETQYF
TRBJ2-6 NA TRBV5-1 NA TGCGCCAGCAGCCCAAGAGAGGGCTCTGGGGCCAACGTCCTGACTTTC CASSPREGSGANVLTF
TRBJ1-3 NA TRBV6-1 few TGTGCCAGCAGTGTAGGGTTGCGGGGATCTGGAAACACCATATATTTT CASSVGLRGSGNTIYF
TRBJ1-2 NA TRBV18 NA TGTGCCAGCTCACCACCGGGAGGACCCCTTAACTATGGCTACACCTTC CASSPPGGPLNYGYTF
TRBJ2-6 TRBD1 TRBV5-5 NA TGTGCCAGCAGCGTGGACAGGGAGTACTCTGGGGCCAACGTCCTGACTTTC CASSVDREYSGANVLTF
TRBJ2-3 NA TRBV20-1 NA TGCAGTGCATCACTAGCAGATACGCAGTATTTT CSASLADTQYF
TRBJ2-7 TRBD2 TRBV15 NA TGTGCCACCAGCACCATTCTAGCGGGAGGGCCCGACGAGCAGTACTTC CATSTILAGGPDEQYF
TRBJ2-1 TRBD2 TRBV9 NA TGTGCCAGCAGCGGGGGAGCGGGAGGCTTCTACAATGAGCAGTTCTTC CASSGGAGGFYNEQFF
TRBJ2-1 NA TRBV7-3 NA TGTGCCAGCAGCTTAGACAGTGAGCAGTTCTTC CASSLDSEQFF
TRBJ2-1 TRBD2 TRBV11-3 NA TGTGCCAGCAGCGGGACTAGCGGGAACCCCGTCTCCTACAATGAGCAGTTCTTC CASSGTSGNPVSYNEQFF
TRBJ2-1 NA TRBV28 NA TGTGCCAGCAGTCAGACTAGAGGAATCTCCTACAATGAGCAGTTCTTC CASSQTRGISYNEQFF
TRBJ2-1 TRBD2 TRBV7-7 NA TGTGCTAGCAGCTCCGGACTAGCCCCGGGCAATGAGCAGTTCTTC CASSSGLAPGNEQFF
TRBJ1-4 TRBD1 TRBV6-1 NA TGTGCCAGCAGTGAAGGACAGGGTTTTGAAAAACTGTTTTTT CASSEGQGFEKLFF
TRBJ2-7 TRBD2 TRBV12-3/TRBV12-4 NA TGTGCCACCACGACTAGCGGGGGCTACGAGCAGTACTTC CATTTSGGYEQYF
TRBJ2-6 TRBD2 TRBV7-9 NA TGTGCCAGCAGCCCTAGGATGACTAGCGGATGGGGGGCCAACGTCCTGACTTTC CASSPRMTSGWGANVLTF
TRBJ2-7 TRBD2 TRBV27 few TGTGCCAGCGCGGGAGGGGCATTCGAGCAGTACTTC CASAGGAFEQYF
TRBJ2-1 TRBD2 TRBV11-2 NA TGTGCCAGCAGTGGGACTAGCGGGCCTTTCTACAATGAGCAGTTCTTC CASSGTSGPFYNEQFF
TRBJ1-6 NA TRBV6-5 few TGTGCCAGCAGTTACTCGGGAGGCTATAATTCACCCCTCCACTTT CASSYSGGYNSPLHF
TRBJ1-1 NA TRBV30 NA TGTGCCTCTCAGACAGGCATGAACACTGAAGCTTTCTTT CASQTGMNTEAFF